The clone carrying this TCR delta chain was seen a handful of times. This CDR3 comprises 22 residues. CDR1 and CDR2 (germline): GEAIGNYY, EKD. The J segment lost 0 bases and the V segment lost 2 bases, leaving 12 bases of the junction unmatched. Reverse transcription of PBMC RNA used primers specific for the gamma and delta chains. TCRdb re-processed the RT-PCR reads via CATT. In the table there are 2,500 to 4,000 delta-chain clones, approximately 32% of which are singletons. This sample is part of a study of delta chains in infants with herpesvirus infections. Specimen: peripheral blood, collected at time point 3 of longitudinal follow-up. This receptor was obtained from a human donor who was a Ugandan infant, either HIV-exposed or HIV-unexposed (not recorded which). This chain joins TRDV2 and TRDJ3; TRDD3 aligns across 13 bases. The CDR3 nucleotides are TGTGCCTGTGACAGCCCCTTACTGGGGGATACGCGTAGCTCCTGGGACACCCGACAGATGTTTTTC. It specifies CACDSPLLGDTRSSWDTRQMFF.